A single sample is the source of the 18 T cell receptor beta chains below, sequenced in a study of T cell changes during pregnancy in multiple sclerosis. Using immunoSEQ multiplex PCR, the repertoire was profiled, and TCRdb retains in-frame clones only, with some absent. The sample carries around 36,000 clones, 75% to 95% recorded once. Here the sequenced sample was CD8+ T cells from peripheral blood mononuclear cells, taken before pregnancy. The receptors originated from a female donor with multiple sclerosis, enrolled in a pregnancy study.

The rearrangement joins TRBV7-2 to TRBJ1-5; the match to TRBD1 covers 9 bases. V shed 2 bases and J 5 bases; nucleotides not matched to a gene: 4. Germline V CDR1 and CDR2: SGHTA, FQGNSA. This CDR3 comprises 15 residues. DNA of the CDR3: TGTGCCAGCAGCTTAAGCGGGACAGGGTATCAGCCCCAGCATTTT. Translated: CASSLSGTGYQPQHF.

This chain links TRBV4-2 with TRBJ2-6, with a possible D match to TRBD1 (5 bases). The germline V gene has CDR1 LGHNA and CDR2 YNFKEQ. The CDR3 runs to 16 residues. V lost 4 bases to trimming and J lost 12 bases, with 22 bases between them. The CDR3, as DNA: TGTGCCAGCAGCCCTCGACACCTCGACAGTAAGGGCGTCCTGACTTTC. This codes for CASSPRHLDSKGVLTF.

This chain uses TRBV7-2 with TRBJ2-5; D uncertain. Between the trimmed V and J ends, which lost 3 bases and 3 bases, there was a span of 11 bases. CDR3 length equals 14 residues. CDR1 is SGHTA and CDR2 is FQGNSA in the germline V gene. CDR3 coding DNA: TGTGCCAGCAGCTTTCCCTTTCCTGAAGAGACCCAGTACTTC. Residues: CASSFPFPEETQYF.

The J gene is TRBJ2-6, the V gene TRBV7-9; a weak D match, TRBD1 (5 bases). CDR3 length equals 19 residues. V lost 2 bases and J 0 bases, leaving 17 bases between the germline ends. Germline CDR1 and CDR2: SEHNR and FQNEAQ (reference sequence). This chain's CDR3 is CASSLRPGQATSGANVLTF. As DNA, the CDR3 is TGTGCCAGCAGCTTAAGACCAGGGCAAGCCACCTCTGGGGCCAACGTCCTGACTTTC.

The CDR3 nucleotides read TGTGCCAGCAGCGATCACAAGGGACTAGCGATCAACTGGGGGGAGCTGTTTTTT. Protein: CASSDHKGLAINWGELFF. This chain links TRBV9 with TRBJ2-2; 10 nucleotides agree with TRBD2. V was pared by 3 bases and J by 8 bases, with 16 bases of the junction left unmatched. Germline CDR1 reads SGDLS; CDR2 reads YYNGEE. The CDR3 runs 18 residues.

V gene TRBV28 combines with J gene TRBJ1-1; D perhaps matches TRBD1 (6 bases). This CDR3 region has 15 residues. Between the trimmed V and J ends, which lost 1 base and 7 bases, there was a span of 16 bases. Germline CDR1 MDHEN, CDR2 SYDVKM. CDR3 bases: TGTGCCAGCAGTTTATTAAAACAGGGTCGGGATGAAGCTTTCTTT. Translation gives CASSLLKQGRDEAFF.

V is TRBV5-4 and J is TRBJ2-7; TRBD1 agrees at 10 bases. Unmatched junction bases numbered 2, after V lost 0 bases and J lost 5 bases. The V gene's germline CDR1 is SGHNT and CDR2 YYREEE (reference sequence). The CDR3 totals 14 residues. For the CDR3, the DNA is TGTGCCAGCAGCTTGGGACAGGGGGCAAACGAGCAGTACTTC. This gives the protein CASSLGQGANEQYF.

The V and J genes are TRBV30 and TRBJ2-7; the D gene is possibly TRBD1 (5 bases). Per the germline V gene, CDR1 is GTSNPN and CDR2 is SVGIG (reference sequence). V lost 3 bases and J lost 3, with 9 bases in between. The CDR3 totals 12 residues. The CDR3 DNA sequence: TGTGCCTGGAGCGTAGACAGCTACGAGCAGTACTTC. It translates to CAWSVDSYEQYF.

The chain has TRBV11-3 and TRBJ2-1; TRBD2 matches 8 bases. Germline CDR1 reads SGHNT; CDR2 reads YENEEA. Germline trimming cut 4 bases from V and 1 base from J; bases unmatched to any gene: 9. This CDR3 contains 17 residues. The CDR3 DNA reads TGTGCCAGCAGCTCGTTGAGCGGGAGCGTGTCCTACAATGAGCAGTTCTTC. Translation gives CASSSLSGSVSYNEQFF.

The V call is TRBV28, the J call TRBJ2-3; D is possibly TRBD1 (5 bases). Germline CDR1 is MDHEN and CDR2 is SYDVKM. Trimming pared 5 bases from V and 4 bases from J, leaving 13 bases between. The CDR3 runs to 14 residues. CDR3 region: CASSLRQSPDTQYF. The CDR3 DNA sequence: TGTGCCAGCAGTCTGCGACAGAGCCCAGATACGCAGTATTTT.

V and J are TRBV11-1 and TRBJ2-1; 10 positions match TRBD2. CDR1 and CDR2 from the germline V gene are SGHAT and FQDESV (reference sequence). The CDR3 runs to 14 residues. V was pared by 4 bases and J by 8 bases, with 5 bases of the junction left unmatched. The chain's CDR3 is CASSSGLARDEQFF. CDR3 in DNA: TGTGCCAGCAGCTCGGGACTAGCGAGGGATGAGCAGTTCTTC. The complete variable domain, with remaining parts taken from reference TRBV11-1 and TRBJ2-1, reads EAEVAQSPRYKITEKSQAVAFWCDPISGHATLYWYRQILGQGPELLVQFQDESVVDDSQLPKDRFSAERLKGVDSTLKIQPAELGDSAMYLCASSSGLARDEQFFGPGTRLTVL.

The J gene is TRBJ2-7, the V gene TRBV5-4; D perhaps matches TRBD2 (5 bases). The V gene lost 2 bases and the J gene lost 6 bases, with 6 bases spanning the gap. In germline, CDR1 is SGHNT, CDR2 YYREEE (reference sequence). This CDR3 is built from 11 residues. The CDR3 loop reads CASSFGVEQYF. CDR3 nucleotide sequence: TGTGCCAGCAGCTTCGGGGTCGAGCAGTACTTC.

J is TRBJ2-7 and V is TRBV14, with D perhaps TRBD1 (5 bases). V lost 4 bases and J lost 5, with 15 bases in between. Per the germline V gene, CDR1 is SGHDN and CDR2 is FVKESK. The CDR3 loop spans 14 amino acids. This chain's CDR3 is CASSPEGERDEQYF. CDR3 DNA: TGTGCCAGCAGCCCTGAAGGGGAAAGGGACGAGCAGTACTTC.

The chain uses TRBV2 and TRBJ1-5; D not resolved. The CDR3 is made up of 12 amino acids. Trimming left V 1 base short and J 7 bases short, with 5 bases between. The germline V gene has CDR1 SNHLY and CDR2 FYNNEI. The CDR3 protein is CASSEGSQPQHF. Written as DNA, the CDR3 is TGTGCCAGCAGTGAAGGTAGCCAGCCCCAGCATTTT.

This chain connects TRBV19 to TRBJ2-3; the D is unclear. Germline-derived CDR1 and CDR2 are LNHDA and SQIVND (reference sequence). The length of the CDR3 is 12 residues. V was cut by 0 bases and J by 7 bases, with 5 bases left in between. This CDR3 reads CASSIDQNTQYF. DNA for the CDR3: TGTGCCAGTAGTATAGATCAAAATACGCAGTATTTT.

The chain combines TRBV6-5 with TRBJ2-1, with a possible D match to TRBD2 (5 bases). CDR1 and CDR2 from the germline V gene are MNHEY and SVGAGI. This CDR3 spans 14 amino acids. V was shortened by 0 bases and J by 5 bases, with 8 bases between the two germline ends. CDR3 sequence: CASSYSIGDNEQFF. Written as DNA, the CDR3 is TGTGCCAGCAGTTACTCGATCGGGGACAATGAGCAGTTCTTC.

V is TRBV7-2 and J is TRBJ2-1, with 7 positions matching TRBD2. In germline, CDR1 is SGHTA, CDR2 FQGNSA. CDR3 length equals 16 residues. The V segment lost 4 bases and the J segment 3 bases; nucleotides outside the gene matches: 9. The CDR3 bases are TGTGCCAGCAGCTACTCCCGGGACTACCACTACAATGAGCAGTTCTTC. Its translation: CASSYSRDYHYNEQFF.

The chain is built from TRBV2 and TRBJ1-2; 10 bases are shared with TRBD1. This CDR3 is built from 14 residues. CDR1 is SNHLY, CDR2 FYNNEI, per germline. Trimming at V came to 5 bases and at J to 2 bases, leaving 2 bases not matched to a gene. The CDR3 sequence: CASSPGQGNYGYTF. CDR3 bases: TGTGCCAGCAGTCCGGGACAGGGGAACTATGGCTACACCTTC. Full variable domain (outside the CDR3, taken from reference TRBV2 and TRBJ1-2): EPEVTQTPSHQVTQMGQEVILRCVPISNHLYFYWYRQILGQKVEFLVSFYNNEISEKSEIFDDQFSVERPDGSNFTLKIRSTKLEDSAMYFCASSPGQGNYGYTFGSGTRLTVV.